Shown below are 9 T cell receptor beta chains from a single sample sequenced in a study of cytomegalovirus exposure and HLA in healthy donors. The primer mix had 60 Vbeta and 13 Jbeta primers. TCRdb's table, derived via immunoSEQ multiplex PCR, lists solely in-frame clones and lacks some. The repertoire consists of hundreds of thousands of clones, with roughly 70% occurring once and the leading ten covering 2% to 2.5%. The sample was PBMCs. The receptors stem from a female donor in good health and CMV-seronegative.

V is TRBV7-3 and J is TRBJ1-1; no reliable D call. CDR3 size: 14 residues. Germline-derived CDR1 and CDR2 are SGHTA and FQGTGA. Trimming left V 5 bases short and J 1 base short, with 11 bases between. Here the CDR3 reads CASSPIGRNTEAFF. The CDR3 DNA reads as TGTGCCAGCAGCCCGATCGGTAGGAACACTGAAGCTTTCTTT. Looking up the rest from reference TRBV7-3 and TRBJ1-1 gives the full variable domain: GAGVSQTPSNKVTEKGKYVELRCDPISGHTALYWYRQSLGQGPEFLIYFQGTGAADDSGLPNDRFFAVRPEGSVSTLKIQRTERGDSAVYLCASSPIGRNTEAFFGQGTRLTVV.

The rearrangement uses TRBV7-8 and TRBJ2-7; 7 nucleotides match TRBD1. The trim removed 5 bases at V and 2 bases at J, leaving 9 bases unmatched. Germline V lookup: CDR1 SGHVS, CDR2 FQNEAQ. The CDR3 extends over 15 amino acids. The chain's CDR3 is CASSGSGQYAYEQYF. The DNA for the CDR3 is TGTGCCAGCAGCGGATCGGGACAGTATGCCTACGAGCAGTACTTC.

A few counts support this clone. This chain links TRBV27 with TRBJ1-2; 9 bases are a match to TRBD1. Germline assignment: CDR1 MNHEY and CDR2 SMNVEV (reference sequence). The J segment lost 7 bases and the V segment lost 6 bases, leaving 12 bases of the junction unmatched. There are 15 residues in the CDR3. The CDR3 loop reads CASSREAGTGIGYTF. In nucleotides, the CDR3 is TGTGCCAGCAGCCGAGAAGCCGGGACAGGGATTGGCTACACCTTC.

This clone was detected once. The chain recombines TRBV18 with TRBJ2-2; no definite D call. The germline V gene has CDR1 KGHSH and CDR2 LQKENI. The CDR3 has 14 amino acids. V lost 6 bases and J lost 6, with 14 bases in between. The CDR3 DNA sequence: TGTGCCAGCTCCAGCGTGACCTCTTCCGGGGAGCTGTTTTTT. This gives the protein CASSSVTSSGELFF.

The V call is TRBV19, the J call TRBJ1-1, with 7 bases that match TRBD1. Germline trimming cut 3 bases from V and 5 bases from J; bases unmatched to any gene: 12. The CDR3 has 16 amino acids. Germline CDR1 and CDR2: LNHDA and SQIVND (reference sequence). CDR3: CASSMEPTGFRTEAFF. For the CDR3, the DNA is TGTGCCAGTAGTATGGAACCGACAGGGTTCAGGACTGAAGCTTTCTTT. The whole variable domain, filled in from reference TRBV19 and TRBJ1-1, reads DGGITQSPKYLFRKEGQNVTLSCEQNLNHDAMYWYRQDPGQGLRLIYYSQIVNDFQKGDIAEGYSVSREKKESFPLTVTSAQKNPTAFYLCASSMEPTGFRTEAFFGQGTRLTVV.

This chain connects TRBV6-1 to TRBJ1-5; D might be TRBD1 (6 bases). Germline V gene sequence: CDR1 MNHNS, CDR2 SASEGT. CDR3 length: 14 amino acids. V was shortened by 6 bases and J by 6 bases, with 15 bases between the two germline ends. The CDR3 DNA is TGTGCCAGCAGGGGGGCCGAATCGGGTCAGCCCCAGCATTTT. It specifies CASRGAESGQPQHF.

This clone occurred once. CDR3 amino acids: CASSQAGGPGELFF. The CDR3 nucleotides read TGTGCCAGCAGCCAAGCGGGGGGTCCCGGGGAGCTGTTTTTT. V is TRBV9 and J is TRBJ2-2, with TRBD2 identical over 9 bases. The junction had 4 bases not matched to a gene; V was cut back by 4 bases and J by 6 bases. Germline loops: CDR1 SGDLS, CDR2 YYNGEE. The length of the CDR3 is 14 residues.

There are a few counts of this clone. V gene TRBV5-4 combines with J gene TRBJ2-1, with TRBD1 matching over 9 bases. V shed 3 bases, J shed 4 bases, and the junction held 11 bases outside the gene matches. The CDR3 consists of 17 residues. Germline V gene data show CDR1 as SGHNT and CDR2 as YYREEE (reference sequence). The CDR3 sequence: CASSWGQGDSLYNEQFF. The CDR3 DNA is TGTGCCAGCAGCTGGGGACAGGGAGACTCCCTATACAATGAGCAGTTCTTC.

The table lists this clone with a count of one. Additional DNA sequences in this sample encode the identical CDR3. The chain uses TRBV29-1 and TRBJ2-1; a weak D match, TRBD1 (5 bases). Germline V gene sequence: CDR1 SQVTM, CDR2 ANQGSEA. V shed 4 bases and J shed 6 bases, with 7 bases lying between them. The CDR3 covers 11 residues. The CDR3, as DNA: TGCAGCGTTGCTAGGGGCAATGAGCAGTTCTTC. Translation gives CSVARGNEQFF.